This record covers a single TCR beta chain. Its target is unknown. The protocol was immunoSEQ multiplex PCR, while the TCRdb copy is restricted to in-frame clones and leaves out a portion. The table lists about 180,000 clones, around nine tenths of them singletons. This entry comes from a study of Ad26.COV2.S vaccination and SARS-CoV-2 variants. The study, taken as a whole, reports: Substantial breadth in spike-specific CD8+ and CD4+ T cell responses was reportedly seen after vaccination. Analytic work on TCR breadth and depth might have understated the full extent of total T cell responses.

Looked up from germline, CDR1 is SGHDN and CDR2 is FVKESK. Trimming took off 0 bases at V and 4 bases at J, with 12 bases between the two ends. CDR3 length: 15 amino acids. This chain uses TRBV14 with TRBJ1-2; D uncertain. The sequencing here drew on peripheral blood, taken after recovery from COVID-19. This clonotype was obtained from a human donor who had recovered from COVID-19. The DNA of the CDR3 is TGTGCCAGCAGCCAAGATCGAGGAGGAGTCTATGGCTACACCTTC. This codes for CASSQDRGGVYGYTF. The variable domain in full, with the rest retrieved from reference TRBV14 and TRBJ1-2, is EAGVTQFPSHSVIEKGQTVTLRCDPISGHDNLYWYRRVMGKEIKFLLHFVKESKQDESGMPNNRFLAERTGGTYSTLKVQPAELEDSGVYFCASSQDRGGVYGYTFGSGTRLTVV.